The 9 T cell receptor beta chains below come from one sample, sequenced in a study of CXCR3-negative and CXCR3-positive naive CD8 T cells. UMI-tagged TRB cDNA libraries were built via 5' RACE. Each CDR3 protein gets one entry in TCRdb, which reprocessed the 5' RACE reads and gives no DNA. The data show 90,000 to 150,000 distinct CDR3 sequences, and the top ten clones hold approximately 0.38%. These receptors lack a known antigen. Study outcomes and limitations: TRB CDR3 hydrophobicity was greater in CXCR3-positive naive cells than in CXCR3-negative naive cells.

The sequencing input was naive CXCR3+ CD8+ T cells from blood. The subset here: CD45RO-CCR7+CD27+CD95- naive CD8+ T cells expressing CXCR3 (TNR3+). All receptors come from a human donor in good health. Some clones in this sample may be carry-over from other donors' samples.

This chain joins TRBV4-3 and TRBJ1-6; TCRdb selects TRBD1, and the lack of DNA leaves this call unchecked. Germline V gives CDR1 LGHNA, CDR2 YSLEER. The CDR3 spans 15 residues. The CDR3 loop reads CASSQGQTYNSPLHF.

The chain recombines TRBV5-5 with TRBJ2-1; as DNA is missing, the TRBD2 call by TCRdb cannot be tested. Germline V gene data show CDR1 as SGHKS and CDR2 as YYEKEE (reference sequence). The CDR3 is 17 amino acids. CDR3: CASSLTPLAGVYNEQFF.

The CDR3 loop reads CASSQGSWMANRGLDTQYF. J is TRBJ2-3 and V is TRBV14; absent DNA, TCRdb's TRBD1 call cannot be checked. Germline V gene data show CDR1 as SGHDN and CDR2 as FVKESK. The CDR3 runs 19 residues.

The V gene is TRBV5-1, the J gene TRBJ2-1. This CDR3 contains 13 residues. The germline CDR1 and CDR2 sequences are SGHRS and YFSETQ. The CDR3 loop reads CASSLWPGNEQFF.

The CDR3 sequence is CASSDPYNEQFF. The chain joins TRBV27 to TRBJ2-1. Germline V lookup: CDR1 MNHEY, CDR2 SMNVEV (reference sequence). This CDR3 contains 12 residues.

The rearrangement uses TRBV29-1 and TRBJ2-5. CDR3 length: 14 residues. CDR1 and CDR2 from the germline V gene are SQVTM and ANQGSEA. The CDR3 sequence is CSVEGLRDQETQYF.

The chain links TRBV3-1 to TRBJ2-3; with no DNA, the TCRdb D assignment of TRBD2 cannot be verified. CDR3 length: 15 residues. Germline V gene data show CDR1 as LGHDT and CDR2 as YNNKEL (reference sequence). CDR3: CASSQMAGEEDTQYF.

The V call is TRBV21-1, the J call TRBJ2-1; with no DNA, the TCRdb D assignment of TRBD1 cannot be verified. TRBV21-1 is an annotated pseudogene. This CDR3 is 16 amino acids long. The CDR3 reads CASSTPDRGAINEQFF.

The chain couples TRBV7-6 to TRBJ2-3; without DNA, the TCRdb call of TRBD1 cannot be checked. Germline assignment: CDR1 SGHVS and CDR2 FNYEAQ. There are 20 residues in the CDR3. CDR3 protein: CASSLVVWVTGQGATDTQYF.